A selection of T cell receptor beta chains follows, all from one sample in a study of blood T cell repertoires in COVID-19. Generated by immunoSEQ multiplex PCR, the TCRdb table keeps only in-frame clones and is missing some. The sample contains approximately 260,000 clones, 86% of which appear only once. The specimen was PBMCs or T cells enriched from blood (not recorded which). The receptors originated from a woman aged 40 to 50 with acute COVID-19. Each CDR3 is given with its conserved first and last residue. D genes are given only for firm matches. The size field is filled for only some rows; it gives once, few, many or a size class.

V	size	J	D	CDR3	DNA
TRBV7-8	NA	TRBJ1-1	NA	CASSSQQGLSTEAFF	TGTGCCAGCAGCTCCCAACAGGGTTTAAGCACTGAAGCTTTCTTT
TRBV5-5	NA	TRBJ1-3	NA	CASSLAGQLSGNTIYF	TGTGCCAGCAGCTTAGCGGGTCAACTCTCTGGAAACACCATATATTTT
TRBV11-2	NA	TRBJ2-2	NA	CASSLVSTGELFF	TGTGCCAGCAGCTTAGTATCGACCGGGGAGCTGTTTTTT
TRBV9	once	TRBJ1-2	TRBD1	CASSTPGTGGPSGGYTF	TGTGCCAGCAGCACCCCGGGGACAGGGGGCCCATCGGGGGGCTACACCTTC
TRBV5-1	NA	TRBJ2-5	NA	CASSLNTQETQYF	TGCGCCAGCAGCTTGAACACGCAAGAGACCCAGTACTTC
TRBV11-3	NA	TRBJ2-4	TRBD1	CASSSQGRAKNIQYF	TGTGCCAGCAGCTCACAGGGGCGAGCCAAAAACATTCAGTACTTC
TRBV5-6	NA	TRBJ2-2	NA	CASSLVTRRTGELFF	TGTGCCAGCAGCTTGGTGACTAGGAGGACCGGGGAGCTGTTTTTT
TRBV19	NA	TRBJ2-7	TRBD1	CASSKTGGEGNEQYF	TGTGCCAGTAGTAAGACAGGGGGCGAGGGGAACGAGCAGTACTTC
TRBV4-2	NA	TRBJ2-1	TRBD2	CASSQASGSFYNEQFF	TGTGCCAGCAGCCAGGCTAGCGGGAGCTTCTACAATGAGCAGTTCTTC
TRBV5-1	NA	TRBJ2-1	NA	CASSSAADSGYNEQFF	TGCGCCAGCAGCTCCGCAGCCGATTCGGGCTACAATGAGCAGTTCTTC
TRBV2	NA	TRBJ2-5	TRBD2	CASSLRRTSGRTQETQYF	TGTGCCAGCAGCCTACGCCGGACTAGCGGGAGGACACAAGAGACCCAGTACTTC
TRBV19	few	TRBJ2-7	TRBD1	CASSIKRTGSGSAYEQYF	TGTGCCAGTAGTATTAAGAGGACAGGGTCCGGGAGTGCCTACGAGCAGTACTTC
TRBV10-3	NA	TRBJ1-5	TRBD1	CAISEGGSGTGNQPQHF	TGTGCCATCAGTGAGGGGGGCTCGGGGACAGGGAATCAGCCCCAGCATTTT
TRBV10-3	NA	TRBJ2-4	NA	CAISGAGGGNIQYF	TGTGCCATCAGTGGGGCTGGGGGCGGGAACATTCAGTACTTC
TRBV5-6	NA	TRBJ2-1	TRBD1	CASSRGQGNEQFF	TGTGCCAGCAGCAGGGGACAGGGTAATGAGCAGTTCTTC
TRBV9	once	TRBJ1-4	TRBD1	CASSVGGTPRGSEKLFF	TGTGCCAGCAGCGTAGGGGGGACACCCAGGGGGAGTGAAAAACTGTTTTTT
TRBV18	NA	TRBJ1-2	NA	CASSPERLANYGYTF	TGTGCCAGCTCACCAGAACGATTAGCTAACTATGGCTACACCTTC
TRBV3-1/TRBV3-2	once	TRBJ2-2	NA	CASSQEWDFQNTGELFF	TGTGCCAGCAGCCAAGAGTGGGACTTTCAGAACACCGGGGAGCTGTTTTTT
TRBV6-1	NA	TRBJ2-5	NA	CASSEVSPRETQYF	TGTGCCAGCAGTGAAGTCTCTCCTCGAGAGACCCAGTACTTC
TRBV7-5	NA	TRBJ2-1	NA	CVRSPWDSRAYNEQFF	TGTGTCAGAAGCCCCTGGGACTCTCGTGCCTACAATGAGCAGTTCTTC
TRBV28	NA	TRBJ1-2	TRBD1	CASSDRPTGVNYGYTF	TGTGCCAGCAGTGACCGCCCGACAGGGGTTAACTATGGCTACACCTTC
TRBV29-1	NA	TRBJ1-1	NA	CSVEDPTRPLNTEAFF	TGCAGCGTTGAAGATCCGACGAGGCCACTGAACACTGAAGCTTTCTTT
TRBV5-1	NA	TRBJ2-5	NA	CASCTGPQGVETQYF	TGCGCCAGCTGCACGGGTCCGCAAGGGGTAGAGACCCAGTACTTC
TRBV7-2	NA	TRBJ2-5	TRBD2	CASSLGGSETQYF	TGTGCCAGCAGCTTAGGCGGGAGTGAGACCCAGTACTTC
TRBV6-1	NA	TRBJ1-6	NA	CASSEGFAAGSPLHF	TGTGCCAGCAGTGAAGGTTTTGCTGCAGGTTCACCCCTCCACTTT
TRBV20-1	NA	TRBJ1-1	NA	CSPADGPEAFF	TGCAGCCCAGCGGACGGCCCTGAAGCTTTCTTT
TRBV6-6	NA	TRBJ2-7	TRBD1	CASSYGTETYEQYF	TGTGCCAGCAGTTACGGGACAGAAACCTACGAGCAGTACTTC
TRBV5-1	NA	TRBJ1-1	NA	CASSSTGRNTEAFF	TGCGCCAGCAGCTCCACAGGGAGGAACACTGAAGCTTTCTTT
TRBV6-5	NA	TRBJ2-5	TRBD1	CASSIQTGEKETQYF	TGTGCCAGCAGTATCCAGACAGGGGAGAAAGAGACCCAGTACTTC
TRBV14	NA	TRBJ1-2	TRBD1	CASSLTAGGGYTF	TGTGCCAGCAGCCTTACGGCAGGGGGTGGCTACACCTTC
TRBV11-2	NA	TRBJ1-4	NA	CASSPVGGINEKLFF	TGTGCCAGCAGCCCCGTAGGGGGAATCAATGAAAAACTGTTTTTT
TRBV18	NA	TRBJ1-1	NA	CASSPLNTQGTEAFF	TGTGCCAGCTCACCCCTTAACACCCAGGGCACTGAAGCTTTCTTT
TRBV18	NA	TRBJ1-1	TRBD1	CATRGRVNTEAFF	TGTGCCACCAGGGGGCGCGTGAACACTGAAGCTTTCTTT
TRBV4-2	NA	TRBJ2-7	TRBD2	CASSQAGGSYEQYF	TGTGCCAGCAGCCAAGCGGGAGGGTCTTACGAGCAGTACTTC
TRBV7-9	few	TRBJ1-1	NA	CASSLDAGMNTEAFF	TGTGCCAGCAGCTTAGATGCGGGGATGAACACTGAAGCTTTCTTT
TRBV5-5	NA	TRBJ1-1	NA	CASNPRGNTEAFF	TGTGCCAGCAACCCTAGGGGGAACACTGAAGCTTTCTTT
TRBV21-1	NA	TRBJ1-4	NA	CASSKFSQAGEKLFF	TGTGCCAGCAGCAAATTCTCACAGGCGGGGGAAAAACTGTTTTTT
TRBV29-1	NA	TRBJ1-2	NA	CSVGTQRLGNYGYTF	TGCAGCGTTGGTACACAAAGACTAGGAAACTATGGCTACACCTTC
TRBV10-3	NA	TRBJ2-2	TRBD1	CATRQGPNTGELFF	TGTGCCACCAGACAGGGGCCGAACACCGGGGAGCTGTTTTTT
TRBV29-1	NA	TRBJ2-5	NA	CSVNRATLQETQYF	TGCAGCGTCAACAGGGCTACCCTTCAAGAGACCCAGTACTTC
TRBV11-3	NA	TRBJ1-6	NA	CASSFQLREPLHF	TGTGCCAGCAGCTTCCAGTTGAGGGAACCCCTCCACTTT
TRBV6-1	NA	TRBJ1-1	TRBD1	CASSERSPRQGGSAFF	TGTGCCAGCAGTGAAAGGAGTCCTAGACAGGGGGGTTCGGCTTTCTTT
TRBV30	NA	TRBJ1-2	TRBD1	CAWSPAGQGYYGYTF	TGTGCCTGGAGTCCGGCGGGACAGGGGTACTATGGCTACACCTTC
TRBV5-1	NA	TRBJ2-7	TRBD1	CASSWTGGESYEQYF	TGCGCCAGCAGCTGGACAGGGGGAGAGTCCTACGAGCAGTACTTC
TRBV3-1/TRBV3-2	NA	TRBJ1-2	NA	CASSQEGGAEYGYTF	TGTGCCAGCAGCCAAGAGGGGGGGGCTGAGTATGGCTACACCTTC
TRBV27	NA	TRBJ2-5	NA	CASSLSRGQETQYF	TGTGCCAGCAGTTTATCTAGGGGGCAAGAGACCCAGTACTTC
TRBV11-2	once	TRBJ2-1	TRBD2	CASSLGLEGANEQFF	TGTGCCAGCAGCCTGGGACTAGAAGGGGCCAATGAGCAGTTCTTC
TRBV7-6	NA	TRBJ2-1	TRBD2	CASSLEGTSGDNEQFF	TGTGCCAGCAGCTTAGAAGGCACTAGCGGCGACAATGAGCAGTTCTTC
TRBV30	NA	TRBJ1-2	NA	CAWSVGETARGSYGYTF	TGTGCCTGGAGTGTTGGTGAGACGGCTCGCGGTAGCTATGGCTACACCTTC
TRBV5-1	NA	TRBJ2-7	TRBD1	CASSLDVSAGQGAKQYF	TGCGCCAGCAGCTTGGATGTTTCCGCGGGACAGGGGGCTAAGCAGTACTTC
TRBV5-4	few	TRBJ2-7	NA	CASRGSSYEQYF	TGTGCCAGCAGAGGGAGCTCCTACGAGCAGTACTTC
TRBV19	NA	TRBJ1-1	NA	CASSIDLSNTEAFF	TGTGCCAGTAGTATAGATCTCTCTAACACTGAAGCTTTCTTT
TRBV2	NA	TRBJ2-1	TRBD2	CASSRLAGGGEQFF	TGTGCCAGCAGTAGGCTAGCGGGAGGAGGGGAGCAGTTCTTC
TRBV19	NA	TRBJ2-2	NA	CASSIQGQGELFF	TGTGCCAGTAGTATACAGGGGCAGGGGGAGCTGTTTTTT
TRBV5-4	NA	TRBJ2-1	TRBD2	CASNEVAGTVDEQFF	TGTGCCAGCAACGAGGTAGCGGGAACGGTGGATGAGCAGTTCTTC
TRBV5-1	NA	TRBJ2-6	TRBD1	CASETGSGANVLTF	TGCGCCAGCGAGACAGGGTCTGGGGCCAACGTCCTGACTTTC
TRBV7-8	once	TRBJ1-2	TRBD1	CASSPGQGAYGYTF	TGTGCCAGCAGCCCAGGACAGGGGGCCTATGGCTACACCTTC
TRBV9	NA	TRBJ2-1	TRBD1	CASSARRWDREGNEQFF	TGTGCCAGCAGCGCACGCCGTTGGGACAGGGAGGGCAATGAGCAGTTCTTC
TRBV27	NA	TRBJ1-1	NA	CASSLTGRNTEAFF	TGTGCCAGCAGTCTAACAGGGAGGAACACTGAAGCTTTCTTT